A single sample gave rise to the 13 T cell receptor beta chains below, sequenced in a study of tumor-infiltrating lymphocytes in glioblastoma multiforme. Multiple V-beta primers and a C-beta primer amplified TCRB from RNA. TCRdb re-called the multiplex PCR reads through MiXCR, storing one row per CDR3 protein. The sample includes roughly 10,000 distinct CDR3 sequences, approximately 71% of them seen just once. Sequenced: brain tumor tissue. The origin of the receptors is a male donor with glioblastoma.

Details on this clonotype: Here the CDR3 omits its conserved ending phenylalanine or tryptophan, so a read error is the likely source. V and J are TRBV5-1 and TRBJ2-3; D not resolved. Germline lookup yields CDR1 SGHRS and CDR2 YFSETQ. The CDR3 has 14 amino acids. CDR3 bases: TGCGCCAGCAGCCAGAACCGACACACAGATACTCAGTATTCT. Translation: CASSQNRHTDTQYS.

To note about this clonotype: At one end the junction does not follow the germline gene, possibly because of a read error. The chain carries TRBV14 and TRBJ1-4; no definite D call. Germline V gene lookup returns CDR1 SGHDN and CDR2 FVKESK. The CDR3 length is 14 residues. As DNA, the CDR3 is TGTGCCGGCGGCCCGACCTTAGCCTCCGAAAAACTGCTTTTT. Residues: CAGGPTLASEKLLF.

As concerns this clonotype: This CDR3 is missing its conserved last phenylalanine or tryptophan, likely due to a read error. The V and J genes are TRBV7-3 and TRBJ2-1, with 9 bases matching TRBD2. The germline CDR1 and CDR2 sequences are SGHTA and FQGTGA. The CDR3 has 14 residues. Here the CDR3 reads CANSAGTSTTQQFL. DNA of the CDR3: TGCGCCAACAGCGCCGGGACTAGCACCACCCAGCAGTTCTTA.

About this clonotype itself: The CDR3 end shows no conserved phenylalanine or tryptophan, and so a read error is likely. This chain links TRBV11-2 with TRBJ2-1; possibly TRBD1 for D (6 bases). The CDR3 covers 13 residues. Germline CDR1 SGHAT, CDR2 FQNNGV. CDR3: CASGLDRGNVQFL. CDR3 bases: TGTGCCAGTGGCTTAGATAGGGGGAATGTGCAGTTCCTC.

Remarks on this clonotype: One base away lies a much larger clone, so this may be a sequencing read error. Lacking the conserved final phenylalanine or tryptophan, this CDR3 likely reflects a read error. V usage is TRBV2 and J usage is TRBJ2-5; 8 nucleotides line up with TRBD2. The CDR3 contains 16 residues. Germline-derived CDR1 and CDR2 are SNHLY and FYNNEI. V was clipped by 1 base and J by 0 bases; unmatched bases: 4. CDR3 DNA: TGTGCCAGCAGTGAAGGCGCGGGAGGCTACCAAGAGACCCAGTACTTA. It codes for CASSEGAGGYQETQYL.

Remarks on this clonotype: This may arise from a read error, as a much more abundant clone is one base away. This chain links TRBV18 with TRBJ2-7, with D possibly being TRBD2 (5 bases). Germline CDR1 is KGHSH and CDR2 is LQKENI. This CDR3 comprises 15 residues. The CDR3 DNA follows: TGTGCCAACTCACCCCAGCATACCGGGGACTACGAGCAGTACTTC. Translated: CANSPQHTGDYEQYF.

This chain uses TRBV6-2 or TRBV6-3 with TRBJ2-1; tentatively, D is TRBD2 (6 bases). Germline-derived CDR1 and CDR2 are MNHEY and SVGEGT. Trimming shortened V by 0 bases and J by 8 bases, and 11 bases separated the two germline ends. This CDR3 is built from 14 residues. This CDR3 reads CASSYSSGVDEQFF. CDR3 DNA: TGTGCCAGCAGTTACTCCTCGGGAGTTGATGAGCAGTTCTTC.

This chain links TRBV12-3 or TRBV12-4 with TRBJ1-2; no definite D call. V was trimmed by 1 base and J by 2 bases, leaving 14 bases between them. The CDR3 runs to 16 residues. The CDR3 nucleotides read TGTGCCAGCAGTTTAGGGGGTTGGTCAGTCAACTATGGCTACACCTTC. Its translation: CASSLGGWSVNYGYTF.

CDR3 DNA sequence: TGTGCCAGCTGTATGACAGATACCTACGAGCAGTACTTC. It translates to CASCMTDTYEQYF. The rearrangement links TRBV6-2 or TRBV6-3 to TRBJ2-7; TRBD1 might be the D (5 bases). V dropped 8 bases and J dropped 2 bases, with 13 bases sitting between them. The germline CDR1 and CDR2 sequences are MNHEY and SVGEGT. The CDR3 contains 13 residues.

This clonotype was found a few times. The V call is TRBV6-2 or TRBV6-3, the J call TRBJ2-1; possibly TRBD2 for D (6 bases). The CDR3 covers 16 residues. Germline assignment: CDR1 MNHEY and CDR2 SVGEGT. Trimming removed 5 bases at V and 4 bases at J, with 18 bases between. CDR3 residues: CASSPGGGEPYNEQFF. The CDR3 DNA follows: TGTGCCAGCAGTCCTGGTGGCGGGGAGCCGTACAATGAGCAGTTCTTC.

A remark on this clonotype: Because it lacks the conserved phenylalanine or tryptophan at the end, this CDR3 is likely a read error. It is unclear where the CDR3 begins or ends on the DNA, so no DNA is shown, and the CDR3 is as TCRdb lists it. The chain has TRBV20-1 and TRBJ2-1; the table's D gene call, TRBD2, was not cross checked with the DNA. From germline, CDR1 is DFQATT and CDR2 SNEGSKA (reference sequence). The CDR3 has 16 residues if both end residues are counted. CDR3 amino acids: CSAGRPGLAGMNEEFS.

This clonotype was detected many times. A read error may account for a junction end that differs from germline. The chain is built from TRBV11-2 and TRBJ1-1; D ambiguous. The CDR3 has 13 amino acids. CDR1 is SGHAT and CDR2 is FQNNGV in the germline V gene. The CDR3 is CVSSFETGTEAFF. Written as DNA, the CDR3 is TGTGTCAGCAGCTTTGAGACCGGGACTGAAGCTTTCTTT.

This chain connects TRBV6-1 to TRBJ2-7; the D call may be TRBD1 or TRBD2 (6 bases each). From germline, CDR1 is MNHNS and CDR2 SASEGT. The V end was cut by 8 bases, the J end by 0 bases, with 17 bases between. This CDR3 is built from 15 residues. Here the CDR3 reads CASFLDGGHSYEQYF. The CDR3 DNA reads TGTGCCAGCTTCCTAGATGGGGGGCACTCCTACGAGCAGTACTTC.